The 20 T cell receptor beta chains below were found in one sample sequenced in a study of regulatory T cells in long-lasting Graves disease. Researchers made TCR beta libraries by using iRepertoire HTBI primers and running Arm-PCR on CDR3 regions. One entry per CDR3 protein results from TCRdb running MiXCR on the multiplex PCR reads. The sample carries more than 300,000 distinct CDR3 sequences, roughly 15% recorded once. Time point of the sample: newly diagnosed GD, antithyroid drugs for less than 3 months. PBMCs provided the RNA from which the TCR library was made. These records were also assigned to another study, of T cells in Graves' hyperthyroidism and ophthalmopathy.

The sample consisted of peripheral blood mononuclear cells (PBMCs), taken at new diagnosis, from a patient treated with antithyroid drugs. Source of these receptors: a woman aged 18-29 years with Graves disease.

This clonotype was detected many times. The chain has TRBV6-1 and TRBJ1-5, with 8 bases that match TRBD1. Germline CDR1 and CDR2: MNHNS and SASEGT. This CDR3 is built from 20 residues. Trimming cost V 2 bases and J 0 bases; bases outside gene matches: 15. The CDR3 DNA is TGTGCCAGCAGTGAAAGGATTTCGTACAGGGGGAGGGCTAGCAATCAGCCCCAGCATTTT. Protein sequence: CASSERISYRGRASNQPQHF.

This clonotype was detected many times. The chain links TRBV7-9 to TRBJ2-1; D may correspond to TRBD1 or TRBD2 (5 bases each). From germline, CDR1 is SEHNR and CDR2 FQNEAQ (reference sequence). The CDR3 loop spans 14 amino acids. Trimming pared 5 bases from V and 8 bases from J, leaving 16 bases between. CDR3 in amino acids: CASSLGTALDEQFF. CDR3 in DNA: TGTGCCAGCAGCCTAGGGACGGCTTTGGATGAGCAGTTCTTC.

The table lists this clonotype with many counts. The chain recombines TRBV5-1 with TRBJ2-7; D ambiguous. The CDR3 totals 13 residues. Germline CDR1 SGHRS, CDR2 YFSETQ. The ends were cut back, 0 bases at V and 2 bases at J, with 6 bases in the middle. In nucleotides, the CDR3 is TGCGCCAGCAGCTTGGACCAGACCTACGAGCAGTACTTC. Protein sequence: CASSLDQTYEQYF.

The chain joins TRBV29-1 to TRBJ2-1, with TRBD2 matching 9 bases. This CDR3 comprises 13 residues. CDR1 is SQVTM and CDR2 is ANQGSEA in the germline V gene. Trimming cost V 7 bases and J 7 bases; bases outside gene matches: 8. CDR3 protein: CSAWWLAGNEQFF. CDR3 nucleotides: TGCAGCGCCTGGTGGCTAGCGGGAAATGAGCAGTTCTTC.

This clonotype was recorded at least ten times. The germline gene is not matched at one end of the junction; a read error may be the cause. The V and J genes are TRBV11-2 and TRBJ2-7; 10 bases match TRBD2. In germline, CDR1 is SGHAT, CDR2 FQNNGV. There are 15 residues in the CDR3. The CDR3: CASSRPGTSDYEQYF. The CDR3, as DNA: TGCGCCAGCAGCCGACCCGGGACTAGCGACTACGAGCAGTACTTC. The variable domain in full, with the rest retrieved from reference TRBV11-2 and TRBJ2-7, is EAGVAQSPRYKIIEKRQSVAFWCNPISGHATLYWYQQILGQGPKLLIQFQNNGVVDDSQLPKDRFSAERLKGVDSTLKIQPAKLEDSAVYLCASSRPGTSDYEQYFGPGTRLTVT.

This clonotype was found many times. The chain employs TRBV5-1 and TRBJ2-1; TRBD2 agrees at 8 bases. The V gene end was trimmed by 4 bases and the J gene end by 7 bases; junction bases not matched to a gene: 10. This CDR3 has 15 amino acids. From germline, CDR1 is SGHRS and CDR2 YFSETQ. The CDR3 nucleotides read TGCGCCAGCAGCGACCCCGGGACTAGTTGGAATGAGCAGTTCTTC. Protein product: CASSDPGTSWNEQFF.

V usage is TRBV12-3 or TRBV12-4 and J usage is TRBJ1-2; perhaps TRBD1 as D (5 bases). Trimming took 0 bases from V and 10 from J, leaving 15 bases between them. The CDR3 spans 14 residues. CDR3 bases: TGTGCCAGCAGTTTAGCCCTCCGGGGACCTGACTACACCTTC. This sequence encodes CASSLALRGPDYTF.

The table lists this clonotype with many counts. The V gene is TRBV5-1, the J gene TRBJ2-1; D is ambiguous. The CDR3 is 13 amino acids. Trimming shortened V by 0 bases and J by 4 bases, and 5 bases separated the two germline ends. Germline loops: CDR1 SGHRS, CDR2 YFSETQ. The CDR3 reads CASSLDLYNEQFF. Here the CDR3 DNA reads TGCGCCAGCAGCTTGGACTTATACAATGAGCAGTTCTTC.

The chain has TRBV20-1 and TRBJ1-2; no clear D. The length of the CDR3 is 16 residues. The V end was cut by 6 bases, the J end by 1 base, with 21 bases between. Germline V gene sequence: CDR1 DFQATT, CDR2 SNEGSKA (reference sequence). CDR3 in DNA: TGCAGTGCAGAGACCGCCCCCCGGGCCGATAACTATGGCTACACCTTC. It translates to CSAETAPRADNYGYTF.

This clonotype has ten or more counts. The chain couples TRBV9 to TRBJ2-1; perhaps TRBD2 as D (6 bases). The V gene's germline CDR1 is SGDLS and CDR2 YYNGEE. The ends were cut back, 5 bases at V and 8 bases at J, with 17 bases in the middle. The CDR3 sequence is 14 residues long. The CDR3 here is CASRRDSGVDEQFF. The CDR3 nucleotides are TGTGCCAGCAGACGGGACTCTGGAGTCGATGAGCAGTTCTTC.

This clonotype was counted a few times. The rearrangement links TRBV6-2 or TRBV6-3 to TRBJ2-5; weak D call: TRBD2 (5 bases). CDR1 and CDR2 (germline): MNHEY, SVGEGT. V lost 3 bases, J lost 5 bases, and 10 bases lay in between. The CDR3 runs to 13 residues. The DNA for the CDR3 is TGTGCCAGCAGTTATCCCGGGGTGGAGACCCAGTACTTC. It translates to CASSYPGVETQYF.

In this sample, this clonotype turned up many times. The rearrangement links TRBV2 to TRBJ2-1; no definite D call. V lost 8 bases, J lost 1 base, and 21 bases lay in between. The CDR3 is 17 amino acids. Germline V CDR1 and CDR2: SNHLY, FYNNEI. The CDR3 is CASLIEVGILSYNEQFF. In DNA form, the CDR3 reads TGTGCCAGCCTAATCGAGGTAGGGATTCTATCCTACAATGAGCAGTTCTTC.

The rearrangement links TRBV11-2 to TRBJ1-1; the D gene is possibly TRBD1 (5 bases). Trimming cost V 6 bases and J 2 bases, with 28 bases left between them. The CDR3 spans 19 residues. The germline gives CDR1 SGHAT, CDR2 FQNNGV. CDR3 coding DNA: TGTGCCAGCAGACCCGAAATAGCTAGGAATGAGGGACTAAACACTGAAGCTTTCTTT. Translated: CASRPEIARNEGLNTEAFF.

V usage is TRBV9 and J usage is TRBJ2-1; maybe TRBD1 (5 bases). The V end was cut by 0 bases, the J end by 10 bases, with 5 bases between. The CDR3 spans 11 residues. Germline V gene data show CDR1 as SGDLS and CDR2 as YYNGEE. The CDR3 DNA reads TGTGCCAGCAGCGTAGAGGGGGAGCAGTTCTTC. As protein: CASSVEGEQFF.

A word on this clonotype: A single base separates this from a much larger clone, so it may be a read error. V and J are TRBV6-5 and TRBJ1-2; D is perhaps TRBD1 (5 bases). Trimming pared 2 bases from V and 3 bases from J, leaving 7 bases between. The CDR3 sequence is 13 residues long. Germline loops: CDR1 MNHEY, CDR2 SVGAGI. CDR3 DNA sequence: TGTGCCAGCAGTTACGGGGGAGACTATGGCTACACCTTC. Protein product: CASSYGGDYGYTF.

A remark on this clonotype: A read error may explain this, as a much larger clone is one base away. The chain has TRBV7-9 and TRBJ2-7; 8 bases align to TRBD1. Germline CDR1 and CDR2: SEHNR and FQNEAQ (reference sequence). CDR3 length equals 16 residues. V lost 5 bases, J lost 5 bases, and 14 bases stayed unmatched. CDR3 nucleotides: TGTGCCAGCAGCCGGGGTTCGGGGCAGGGGGCAGACGAGCAGTACTTC. Translated, it gives CASSRGSGQGADEQYF.

The chain links TRBV5-4 to TRBJ2-3, with D perhaps matching TRBD2 (6 bases). CDR3 length: 15 amino acids. Germline loops: CDR1 SGHNT, CDR2 YYREEE (reference sequence). Deletions cut 7 bases from V and 4 bases from J, with 19 bases between. The DNA of the CDR3 is TGTGCCAGCGCCCCTGGTATCGGGGGATCAGATACGCAGTATTTT. Its translation: CASAPGIGGSDTQYF. Using reference TRBV5-4 and TRBJ2-3 for the parts outside the CDR3, the full variable domain is ETGVTQSPTHLIKTRGQQVTLRCSSQSGHNTVSWYQQALGQGPQFIFQYYREEENGRGNFPPRFSGLQFPNYSSELNVNALELDDSALYLCASAPGIGGSDTQYFGPGTRLTVL.

This clonotype has at least ten counts. The V gene is TRBV7-8, the J gene TRBJ2-3; 8 bases map to TRBD2. V trimming: 1 base; J trimming: 2 bases; junction bases outside the gene matches: 5. The CDR3 sequence is 16 residues long. Germline V gives CDR1 SGHVS, CDR2 FQNEAQ. The CDR3 nucleotides read TGTGCCAGCAGCTTAGATGGCGGGGGGCACACAGATACGCAGTATTTT. It yields the protein CASSLDGGGHTDTQYF.

V usage is TRBV12-3 or TRBV12-4 and J usage is TRBJ2-5; 7 bases are a match to TRBD1. Germline trimming cut 6 bases from V and 1 base from J; bases unmatched to any gene: 2. This CDR3 is built from 13 residues. This CDR3 is CASRQGTQETQYF. CDR3 in DNA: TGTGCCAGCAGACAGGGGACCCAAGAGACCCAGTACTTC.

This clonotype has more than one count but fewer than ten. The CDR3 DNA is TGTGCCAGCAACTCTACCCAGGGGGCCAAAAACATTCAGTACTTC. It translates to CASNSTQGAKNIQYF. V is TRBV11-2 and J is TRBJ2-4; D might be TRBD1 (6 bases). Germline V lookup: CDR1 SGHAT, CDR2 FQNNGV. V was shortened by 7 bases and J by 1 base, with 14 bases between the two germline ends. CDR3 length: 15 amino acids.